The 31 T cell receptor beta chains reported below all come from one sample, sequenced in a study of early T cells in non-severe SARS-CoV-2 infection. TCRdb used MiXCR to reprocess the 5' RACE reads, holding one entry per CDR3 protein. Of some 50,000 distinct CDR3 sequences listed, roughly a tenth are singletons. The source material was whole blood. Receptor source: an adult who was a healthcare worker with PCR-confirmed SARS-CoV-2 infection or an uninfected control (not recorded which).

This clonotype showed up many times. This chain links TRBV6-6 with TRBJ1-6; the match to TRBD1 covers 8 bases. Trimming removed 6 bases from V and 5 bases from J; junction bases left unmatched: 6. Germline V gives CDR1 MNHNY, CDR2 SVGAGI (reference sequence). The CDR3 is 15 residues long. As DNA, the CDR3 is TGTGCCAGCAGCCCACCAGGGGGCCATAATTCACCCCTCCACTTT. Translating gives CASSPPGGHNSPLHF.

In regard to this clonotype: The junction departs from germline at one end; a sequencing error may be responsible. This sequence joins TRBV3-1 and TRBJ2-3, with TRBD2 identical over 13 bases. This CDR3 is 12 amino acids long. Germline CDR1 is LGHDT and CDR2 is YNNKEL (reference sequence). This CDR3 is CASSLGLAGLDF. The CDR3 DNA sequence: TGTGCCAGCAGCCTGGGACTAGCGGGGCTCGATTTT.

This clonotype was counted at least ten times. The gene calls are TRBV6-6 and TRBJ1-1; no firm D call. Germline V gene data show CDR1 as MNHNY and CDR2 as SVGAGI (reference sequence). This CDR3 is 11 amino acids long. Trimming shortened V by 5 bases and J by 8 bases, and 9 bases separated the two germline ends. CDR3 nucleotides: TGTGCCAGCAGTGTCAGAATGGAAGCTTTCTTT. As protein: CASSVRMEAFF.

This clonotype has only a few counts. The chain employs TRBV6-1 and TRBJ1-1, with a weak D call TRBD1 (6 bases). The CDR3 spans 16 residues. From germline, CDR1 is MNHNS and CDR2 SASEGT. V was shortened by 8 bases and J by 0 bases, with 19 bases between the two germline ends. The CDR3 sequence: CASGDTRSDMNTEAFF. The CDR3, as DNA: TGTGCCAGCGGGGACACGCGTTCTGACATGAACACTGAAGCTTTCTTT.

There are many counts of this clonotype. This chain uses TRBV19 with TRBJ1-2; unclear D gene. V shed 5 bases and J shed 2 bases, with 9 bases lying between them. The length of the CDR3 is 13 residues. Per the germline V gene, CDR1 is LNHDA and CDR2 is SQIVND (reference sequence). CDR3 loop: CASSLGLNYGYTF. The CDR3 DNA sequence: TGTGCCAGTAGTTTAGGACTGAACTATGGCTACACCTTC.

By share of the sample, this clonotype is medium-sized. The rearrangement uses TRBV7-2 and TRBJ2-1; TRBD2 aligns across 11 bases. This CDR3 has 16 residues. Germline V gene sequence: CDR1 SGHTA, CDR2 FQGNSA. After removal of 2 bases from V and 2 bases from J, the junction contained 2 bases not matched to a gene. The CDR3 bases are TGTGCCAGCAGCTTACTAGCGGGAGGTACCTACAATGAGCAGTTCTTC. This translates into CASSLLAGGTYNEQFF.

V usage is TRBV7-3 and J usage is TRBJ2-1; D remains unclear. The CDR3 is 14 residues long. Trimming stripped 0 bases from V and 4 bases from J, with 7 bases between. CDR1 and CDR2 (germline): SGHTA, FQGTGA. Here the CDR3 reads CASSLTSAYNEQFF. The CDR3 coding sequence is TGTGCCAGCAGCTTAACGTCGGCATACAATGAGCAGTTCTTC.

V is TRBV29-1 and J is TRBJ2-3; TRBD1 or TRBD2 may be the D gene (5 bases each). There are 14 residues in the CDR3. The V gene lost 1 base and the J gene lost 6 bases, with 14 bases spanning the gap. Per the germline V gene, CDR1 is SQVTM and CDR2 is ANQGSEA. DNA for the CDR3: TGCAGCGTTGAAGGGGGCGGGCCGGCGGATACGCAGTATTTT. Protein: CSVEGGGPADTQYF.

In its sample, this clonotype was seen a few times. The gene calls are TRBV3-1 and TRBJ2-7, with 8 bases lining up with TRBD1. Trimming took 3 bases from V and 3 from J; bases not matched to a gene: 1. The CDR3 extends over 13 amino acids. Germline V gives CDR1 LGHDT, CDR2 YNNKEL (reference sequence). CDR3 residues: CASSHGQGYEQYF. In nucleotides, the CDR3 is TGTGCCAGCAGCCACGGACAGGGCTACGAGCAGTACTTC.

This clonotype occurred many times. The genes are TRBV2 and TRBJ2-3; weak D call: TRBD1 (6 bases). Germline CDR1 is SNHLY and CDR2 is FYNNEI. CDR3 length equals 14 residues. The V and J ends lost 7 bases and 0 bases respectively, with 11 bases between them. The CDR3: CASIRDTSTDTQYF. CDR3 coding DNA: TGTGCCAGCATCCGGGACACTAGCACAGATACGCAGTATTTT.

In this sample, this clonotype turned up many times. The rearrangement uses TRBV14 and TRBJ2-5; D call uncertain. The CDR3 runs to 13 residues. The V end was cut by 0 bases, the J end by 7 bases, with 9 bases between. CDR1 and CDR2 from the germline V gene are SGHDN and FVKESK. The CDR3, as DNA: TGTGCCAGCAGCCAAGATCTAAGTGGGACCCAGTACTTC. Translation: CASSQDLSGTQYF. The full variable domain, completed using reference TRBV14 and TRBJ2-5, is EAGVTQFPSHSVIEKGQTVTLRCDPISGHDNLYWYRRVMGKEIKFLLHFVKESKQDESGMPNNRFLAERTGGTYSTLKVQPAELEDSGVYFCASSQDLSGTQYFGPGTRLLVL.

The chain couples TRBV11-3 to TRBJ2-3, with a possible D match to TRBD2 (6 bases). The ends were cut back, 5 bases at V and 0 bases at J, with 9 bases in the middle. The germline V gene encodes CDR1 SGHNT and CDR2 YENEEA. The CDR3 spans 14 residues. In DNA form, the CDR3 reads TGTGCCAGCAGCGCCGGACTAAGCACAGATACGCAGTATTTT. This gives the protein CASSAGLSTDTQYF. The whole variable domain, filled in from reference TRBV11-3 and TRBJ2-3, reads EAGVVQSPRYKIIEKKQPVAFWCNPISGHNTLYWYLQNLGQGPELLIRYENEEAVDDSQLPKDRFSAERLKGVDSTLKIQPAELGDSAVYLCASSAGLSTDTQYFGPGTRLTVL.

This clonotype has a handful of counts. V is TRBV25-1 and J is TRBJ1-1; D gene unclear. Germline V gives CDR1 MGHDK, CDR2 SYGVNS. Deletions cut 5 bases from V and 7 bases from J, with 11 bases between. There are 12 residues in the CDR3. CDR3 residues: CASSSGAGEAFF. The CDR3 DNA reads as TGTGCCAGCAGTTCCGGCGCAGGTGAAGCTTTCTTT.

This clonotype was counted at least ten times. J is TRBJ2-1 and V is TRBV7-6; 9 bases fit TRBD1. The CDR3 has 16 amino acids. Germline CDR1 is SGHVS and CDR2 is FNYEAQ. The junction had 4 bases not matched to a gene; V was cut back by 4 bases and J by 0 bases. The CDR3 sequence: CASSSRQGDSYNEQFF. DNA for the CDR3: TGTGCCAGCAGCTCGAGACAGGGGGACTCCTACAATGAGCAGTTCTTC.

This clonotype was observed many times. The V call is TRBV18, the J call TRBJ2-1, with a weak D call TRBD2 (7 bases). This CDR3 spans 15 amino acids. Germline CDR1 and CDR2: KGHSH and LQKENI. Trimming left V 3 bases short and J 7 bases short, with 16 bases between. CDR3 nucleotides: TGTGCCAGCTCACCGGGGGCGGGGGCCCGAAATGAGCAGTTCTTC. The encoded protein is CASSPGAGARNEQFF.

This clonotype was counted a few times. The CDR3 DNA is TGTGCCACCAGTGAGGGCGGACAGGGCGGTGAGCAGTTCTTC. This translates into CATSEGGQGGEQFF. The chain links TRBV24-1 to TRBJ2-1; 8 bases fit TRBD1. Trimming cost V 4 bases and J 9 bases; bases outside gene matches: 7. CDR1 is KGHDR and CDR2 is SFDVKD in the germline V gene. The CDR3 totals 14 residues.

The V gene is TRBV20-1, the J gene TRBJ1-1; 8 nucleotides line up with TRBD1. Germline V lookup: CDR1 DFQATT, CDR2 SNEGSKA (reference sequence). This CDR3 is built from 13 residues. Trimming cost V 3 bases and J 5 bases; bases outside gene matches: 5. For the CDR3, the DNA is TGCAGTGCTAGGCAGGGGGCCTGGACTGAAGCTTTCTTT. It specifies CSARQGAWTEAFF.

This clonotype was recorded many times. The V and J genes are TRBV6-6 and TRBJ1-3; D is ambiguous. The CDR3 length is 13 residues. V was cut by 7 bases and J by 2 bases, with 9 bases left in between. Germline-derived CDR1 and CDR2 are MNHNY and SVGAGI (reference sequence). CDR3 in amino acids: CASTQDAGNTIYF. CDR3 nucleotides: TGTGCCAGCACCCAGGATGCTGGAAACACCATATATTTT.

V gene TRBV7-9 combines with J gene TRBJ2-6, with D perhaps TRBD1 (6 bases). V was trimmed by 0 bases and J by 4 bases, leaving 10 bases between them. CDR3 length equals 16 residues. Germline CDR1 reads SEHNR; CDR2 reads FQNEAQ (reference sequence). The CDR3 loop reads CASSLAQGLGANVLTF. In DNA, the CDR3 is TGTGCCAGCAGCTTAGCACAGGGCTTGGGGGCCAACGTCCTGACTTTC.

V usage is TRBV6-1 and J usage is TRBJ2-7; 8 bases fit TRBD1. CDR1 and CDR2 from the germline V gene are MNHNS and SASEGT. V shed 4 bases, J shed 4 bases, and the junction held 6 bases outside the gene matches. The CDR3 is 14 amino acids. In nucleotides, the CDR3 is TGTGCCAGCAGTGCCCAGGGGGCGCATTACGAGCAGTACTTC. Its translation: CASSAQGAHYEQYF.

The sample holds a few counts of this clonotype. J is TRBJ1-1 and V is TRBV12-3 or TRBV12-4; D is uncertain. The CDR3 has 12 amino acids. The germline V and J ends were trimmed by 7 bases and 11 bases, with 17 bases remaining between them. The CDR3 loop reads CASISGPRLAFF. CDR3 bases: TGTGCCAGCATTTCGGGCCCCCGGTTGGCTTTCTTT.

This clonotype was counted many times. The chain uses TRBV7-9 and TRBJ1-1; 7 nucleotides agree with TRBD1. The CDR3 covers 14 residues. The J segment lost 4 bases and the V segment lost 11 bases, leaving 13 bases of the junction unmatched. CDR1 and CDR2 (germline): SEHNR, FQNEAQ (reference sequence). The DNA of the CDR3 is TGTGCCCACAGTCAGTCGACAGGGCGCACTGAAGCTTTCTTT. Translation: CAHSQSTGRTEAFF.

DNA of the CDR3: TGTGCCAGCAGCCAAGGGGGGAGTGGTACTGAAGCTTTCTTT. It yields the protein CASSQGGSGTEAFF. The chain employs TRBV3-1 and TRBJ1-1, with D tentatively TRBD1 (5 bases). CDR1 is LGHDT, CDR2 YNNKEL, per germline (reference sequence). The CDR3 runs to 14 residues. Trimming left V 1 base short and J 5 bases short, with 11 bases between.

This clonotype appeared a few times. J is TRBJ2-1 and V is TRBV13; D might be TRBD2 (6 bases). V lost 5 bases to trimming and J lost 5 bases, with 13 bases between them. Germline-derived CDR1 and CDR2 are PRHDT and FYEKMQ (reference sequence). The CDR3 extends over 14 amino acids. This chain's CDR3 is CASSPRLGDNEQFF. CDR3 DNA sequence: TGTGCCAGCAGCCCCCGACTAGGGGACAATGAGCAGTTCTTC.

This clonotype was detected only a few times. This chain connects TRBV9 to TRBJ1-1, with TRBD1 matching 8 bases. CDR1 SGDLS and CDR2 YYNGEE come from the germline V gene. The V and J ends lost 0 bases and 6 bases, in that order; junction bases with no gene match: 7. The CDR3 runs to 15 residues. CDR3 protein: CASSVEDRGGSEAFF. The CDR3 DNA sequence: TGTGCCAGCAGCGTAGAAGACAGGGGAGGGTCTGAAGCTTTCTTT.

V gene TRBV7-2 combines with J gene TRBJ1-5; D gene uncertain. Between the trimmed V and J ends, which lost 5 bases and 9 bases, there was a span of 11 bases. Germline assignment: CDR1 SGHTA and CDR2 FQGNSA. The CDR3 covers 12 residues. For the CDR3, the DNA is TGTGCCAGCAGCGAGGGCCGCCGGCCCCAGCATTTT. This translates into CASSEGRRPQHF. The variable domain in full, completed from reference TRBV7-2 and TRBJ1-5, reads GAGVSQSPSNKVTEKGKDVELRCDPISGHTALYWYRQSLGQGLEFLIYFQGNSAPDKSGLPSDRFSAERTGGSVSTLTIQRTQQEDSAVYLCASSEGRRPQHFGDGTRLSIL.

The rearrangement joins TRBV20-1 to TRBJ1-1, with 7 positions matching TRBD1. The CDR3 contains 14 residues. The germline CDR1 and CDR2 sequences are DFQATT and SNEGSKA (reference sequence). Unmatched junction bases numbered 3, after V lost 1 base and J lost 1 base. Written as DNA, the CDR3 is TGCAGTGCTAGAGCAGGGGGGTGGAACACTGAAGCTTTCTTT. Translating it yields CSARAGGWNTEAFF.

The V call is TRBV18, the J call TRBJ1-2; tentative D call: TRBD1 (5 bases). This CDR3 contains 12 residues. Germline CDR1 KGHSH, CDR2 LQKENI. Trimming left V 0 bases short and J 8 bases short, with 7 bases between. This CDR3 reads CASSPPGDGYTF. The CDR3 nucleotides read TGTGCCAGCTCACCACCGGGGGACGGCTACACCTTC.

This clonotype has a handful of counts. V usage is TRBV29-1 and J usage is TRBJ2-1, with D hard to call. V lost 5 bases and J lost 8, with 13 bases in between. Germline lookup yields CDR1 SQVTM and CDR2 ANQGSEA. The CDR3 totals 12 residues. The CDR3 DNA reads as TGCAGCGTTTCCATGGGTACCGATGAGCAGTTCTTC. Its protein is CSVSMGTDEQFF.

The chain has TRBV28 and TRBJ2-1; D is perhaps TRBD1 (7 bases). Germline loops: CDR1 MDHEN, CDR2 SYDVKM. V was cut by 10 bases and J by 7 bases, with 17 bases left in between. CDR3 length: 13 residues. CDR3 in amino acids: CATTGMGGNEQFF. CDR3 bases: TGTGCCACGACAGGGATGGGAGGTAATGAGCAGTTCTTC.

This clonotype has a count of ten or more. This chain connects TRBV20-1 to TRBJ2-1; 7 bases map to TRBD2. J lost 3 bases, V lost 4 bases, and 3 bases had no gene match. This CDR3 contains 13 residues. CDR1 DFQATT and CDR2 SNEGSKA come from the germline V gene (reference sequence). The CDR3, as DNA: TGCAGTGCTACCCCTAGCGGCTACAATGAGCAGTTCTTC. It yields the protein CSATPSGYNEQFF.